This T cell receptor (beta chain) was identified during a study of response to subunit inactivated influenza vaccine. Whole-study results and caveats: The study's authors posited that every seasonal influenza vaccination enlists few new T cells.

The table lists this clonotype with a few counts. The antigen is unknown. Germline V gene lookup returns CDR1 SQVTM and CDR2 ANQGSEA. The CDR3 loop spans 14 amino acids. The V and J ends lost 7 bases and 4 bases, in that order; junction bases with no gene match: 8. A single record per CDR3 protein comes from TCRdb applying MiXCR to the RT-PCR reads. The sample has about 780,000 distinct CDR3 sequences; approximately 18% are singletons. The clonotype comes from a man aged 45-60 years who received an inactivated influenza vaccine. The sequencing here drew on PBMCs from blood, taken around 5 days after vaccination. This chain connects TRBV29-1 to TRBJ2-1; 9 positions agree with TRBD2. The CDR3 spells CSDEGLAGYNEQFF. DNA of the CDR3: TGCAGCGATGAGGGGCTAGCGGGATACAATGAGCAGTTCTTC.